The entry below gives a single T cell receptor beta chain sequence along with its context. Its target is not known. The V gene lost 5 bases and the J gene lost 1 base, with 8 bases spanning the gap. The CDR3 has 13 residues. Germline V gene lookup returns CDR1 SGHAT and CDR2 FQNNGV. The sample originates from a study of cytomegalovirus exposure and HLA in healthy donors. Overall study results and limits: Per a later analysis, about 17,000 TCR beta sequences showed association with HLA alleles at 0.05 false discovery rate. In vitro assays verified that three CMV-associated chains recognized CMV antigens specifically. For TCR beta chains, V- and J-gene trimming was later linked to a missense DCLRE1C variant.

60 Vbeta and 13 Jbeta primers were used in PCR. TCRdb's copy holds only in-frame clones and misses some; the assay was immunoSEQ multiplex PCR. This sample has roughly 190,000 clones, with approximately 70% found just once. The TCR originated in a woman in her thirties in good health and CMV-seronegative. The V call is TRBV11-2, the J call TRBJ1-2; D ambiguous. Sequences were obtained from PBMCs. The CDR3 loop is CASSRGINYGYTF. CDR3 in DNA: TGTGCCAGCAGCCGAGGAATTAACTATGGCTACACCTTC.